This T cell receptor (beta chain) was documented in a study of cytomegalovirus exposure and HLA in healthy donors. Broader study findings: Altogether, more than 150 TCR beta chains were recorded as cytomegalovirus-associated.

V was trimmed by 3 bases and J by 0 bases, leaving 3 bases between them. Germline loops: CDR1 MDHEN, CDR2 SYDVKM. There are 14 residues in the CDR3. Regarding this clone: Its target is not known.

Profiling relied on immunoSEQ multiplex PCR, and the TCRdb table lists in-frame clones only, not all of them. Here the sample spans about 220,000 clones, roughly 83% being singletons. Sequencing was performed on PBMCs. The chain has TRBV28 and TRBJ2-6, with unresolved D. The sequence was obtained from a woman under 40 in good health and CMV-seropositive. CDR3 sequence: CASSFRSGANVLTF. The CDR3 region has the DNA TGTGCCAGCAGTTTCCGCTCTGGGGCCAACGTCCTGACTTTC. Full variable domain (outside the CDR3, taken from reference TRBV28 and TRBJ2-6): DVKVTQSSRYLVKRTGEKVFLECVQDMDHENMFWYRQDPGLGLRLIYFSYDVKMKEKGDIPEGYSVSREKKERFSLILESASTNQTSMYLCASSFRSGANVLTFGAGSRLTVL.